These 19 T cell receptor beta chains came from one sample sequenced in a study of blood T cell repertoires in COVID-19. TCRdb's table, derived via immunoSEQ multiplex PCR, lists solely in-frame clones and lacks some. The top ten clones hold over 35% of a sample with roughly 35,000 clones, around 84% of them seen once. Sequenced input: peripheral blood. All receptors come from a man of 80 years or more with acute or convalescent COVID-19.

In nucleotides, the CDR3 is TGTGCCAGCAGCTTTTTTTCCAGGAACACTGAAGCTTTCTTT. Protein: CASSFFSRNTEAFF. The chain recombines TRBV5-4 with TRBJ1-1; D is unresolved. The CDR3 has 14 residues. Germline V CDR1 and CDR2: SGHNT, YYREEE (reference sequence). V lost 2 bases, J lost 1 base, and 9 bases lay in between.

The rearrangement uses TRBV5-1 and TRBJ2-7; 8 bases line up with TRBD1. Germline V CDR1 and CDR2: SGHRS, YFSETQ. This CDR3 region has 13 residues. The J segment lost 3 bases and the V segment lost 2 bases, leaving 1 base of the junction unmatched. The CDR3 here is CASSLQGGYEQYF. The CDR3, as DNA: TGCGCCAGCAGCTTACAGGGGGGCTACGAGCAGTACTTC.

The chain employs TRBV6-1 and TRBJ1-3, with 8 bases aligning to TRBD1. The V and J ends lost 3 bases and 2 bases, in that order; junction bases with no gene match: 3. This CDR3 has 15 residues. Germline CDR1 MNHNS, CDR2 SASEGT. The CDR3 sequence: CASSDGQGTGNTIYF. The CDR3 region has the DNA TGTGCCAGCAGTGATGGACAGGGAACTGGAAACACCATATATTTT.

The rearrangement uses TRBV2 and TRBJ1-1; TRBD1 matches at 8 bases. Trimming took 5 bases from V and 3 from J; bases not matched to a gene: 5. Per the germline V gene, CDR1 is SNHLY and CDR2 is FYNNEI. The CDR3 consists of 14 residues. This CDR3 is CASSFTGGYTEAFF. The DNA for the CDR3 is TGTGCCAGCAGTTTTACAGGGGGGTACACTGAAGCTTTCTTT.

V usage is TRBV7-9 and J usage is TRBJ2-1, with 11 bases that match TRBD2. The CDR3 sequence is 17 residues long. CDR1 is SEHNR, CDR2 FQNEAQ, per germline (reference sequence). The J segment lost 7 bases and the V segment lost 5 bases, leaving 13 bases of the junction unmatched. The CDR3 spells CASSGRSGGALGNEQFF. The DNA of the CDR3 is TGTGCCAGCAGCGGACGTAGCGGGGGGGCTCTGGGGAATGAGCAGTTCTTC.

The table lists this clone with a few counts. The chain recombines TRBV7-9 with TRBJ2-7; D may be TRBD2 (6 bases). Trimming took off 4 bases at V and 1 base at J, with 17 bases between the two ends. This CDR3 comprises 16 residues. CDR1 SEHNR and CDR2 FQNEAQ come from the germline V gene (reference sequence). The CDR3 sequence: CASSSFPVRESYEQYF. In DNA form, the CDR3 reads TGTGCCAGCAGCTCCTTCCCGGTCCGGGAGTCCTACGAGCAGTACTTC. Full variable domain (missing parts from reference TRBV7-9 and TRBJ2-7): DTGVSQNPRHKITKRGQNVTFRCDPISEHNRLYWYRQTLGQGPEFLTYFQNEAQLEKSRLLSDRFSAERPKGSFSTLEIQRTEQGDSAMYLCASSSFPVRESYEQYFGPGTRLTVT.

The chain has TRBV30 and TRBJ1-2, with 10 nucleotides matching TRBD1. Germline lookup yields CDR1 GTSNPN and CDR2 SVGIG (reference sequence). This CDR3 region has 14 residues. V shed 4 bases and J 5 bases; nucleotides not matched to a gene: 7. The CDR3 reads CAWTLTGGIYGYTF. The DNA of the CDR3 is TGTGCCTGGACCCTGACAGGGGGCATTTATGGCTACACCTTC.

The genes are TRBV4-2 and TRBJ1-5, with D hard to call. Germline V CDR1 and CDR2: LGHNA, YNFKEQ. The CDR3 runs 15 residues. Between the trimmed V and J ends, which lost 0 bases and 6 bases, there was a span of 12 bases. The CDR3 is CASSQDSRSAQPQHF. CDR3 DNA sequence: TGTGCCAGCAGCCAAGATAGCCGGTCCGCTCAGCCCCAGCATTTT.

V usage is TRBV7-2 and J usage is TRBJ2-5, with 10 bases fitting TRBD1. V shed 0 bases, J shed 7 bases, and the junction held 5 bases outside the gene matches. Looked up from germline, CDR1 is SGHTA and CDR2 is FQGNSA. This CDR3 spans 15 amino acids. The CDR3 DNA sequence: TGTGCCAGCAGCTTAGCGGGACAGGGGACTGTGACCCAGTACTTC. This sequence encodes CASSLAGQGTVTQYF.

By its share, this clone is hyperexpanded (1% or more). The V and J genes are TRBV4-1 and TRBJ2-1, with D tentatively TRBD2 (5 bases). Germline values: CDR1 MGHRA, CDR2 YSYEKL. There are 18 residues in the CDR3. V gave up 4 bases and J gave up 0 bases, with 19 bases separating them. CDR3 coding DNA: TGCGCCAGCAGCCTACGAGTGGGCGGGCAAAGCTCCTACAATGAGCAGTTCTTC. Residues: CASSLRVGGQSSYNEQFF.

This clone has more than one count but fewer than ten. This chain uses TRBV19 with TRBJ2-5; D may be TRBD2 (6 bases). The CDR3 is made up of 14 amino acids. CDR1 is LNHDA and CDR2 is SQIVND in the germline V gene (reference sequence). V dropped 5 bases and J dropped 2 bases, with 12 bases sitting between them. Here the CDR3 DNA reads TGTGCCAGTAGTTCCCCGGGGGTTCAAGAGACCCAGTACTTC. Protein product: CASSSPGVQETQYF.

V and J are TRBV15 and TRBJ2-1, with TRBD1 identical over 7 bases. CDR1 and CDR2 (germline): LNHNV, YYDKDF (reference sequence). With V trimmed by 0 bases and J by 8 bases, 10 bases remained unmatched. The CDR3 has 16 amino acids. The CDR3 loop reads CATSRERMTGQDEQFF. Written as DNA, the CDR3 is TGTGCCACCAGCAGAGAGAGGATGACAGGGCAGGATGAGCAGTTCTTC.

This clone was picked up a small number of times. The gene calls are TRBV3-1 (or the pseudogene TRBV3-2) and TRBJ1-1; D remains ambiguous. The CDR3 is made up of 12 amino acids. Germline V gene lookup returns CDR1 LGHDT and CDR2 YNNKEL (reference sequence). The V end lost 3 bases, the J end lost 7 bases, and 9 bases lay between the germline ends. CDR3 sequence: CASSQRTGEAFF. CDR3 nucleotide sequence: TGTGCCAGCAGCCAGAGAACCGGTGAAGCTTTCTTT.

The rearrangement joins TRBV5-1 to TRBJ1-1; 7 bases match TRBD1. The ends lost 3 bases at V and 0 bases at J; junction bases unmatched: 8. Looked up from germline, CDR1 is SGHRS and CDR2 is YFSETQ. The CDR3 sequence is 16 residues long. DNA of the CDR3: TGCGCCAGCAGCTCTACCGGGACAGCCATGAACACTGAAGCTTTCTTT. It yields the protein CASSSTGTAMNTEAFF.

This clone was seen only once. The rearrangement uses TRBV7-3 and TRBJ1-1; D not resolved. This CDR3 has 14 amino acids. V was clipped by 6 bases and J by 2 bases, with 13 bases between them. CDR1 and CDR2 from the germline V gene are SGHTA and FQGTGA. CDR3 DNA: TGTGCCAGCAGACTAAATGCCCTTAACACTGAAGCTTTCTTT. Translated: CASRLNALNTEAFF.

The rearrangement uses TRBV27 and TRBJ2-3; a weak D match, TRBD2 (5 bases). CDR1 is MNHEY, CDR2 SMNVEV, per germline (reference sequence). The CDR3 spans 15 residues. Trimming cost V 6 bases and J 2 bases, with 15 bases left between them. The DNA for the CDR3 is TGTGCCAGCAGGACTGAGGACGACTACACAGATACGCAGTATTTT. Protein product: CASRTEDDYTDTQYF.

V and J are TRBV6-5 and TRBJ2-1; D gene ambiguous. The CDR3 covers 15 residues. In germline, CDR1 is MNHEY, CDR2 SVGAGI. Trimming removed 6 bases at V and 0 bases at J, with 12 bases between. The CDR3 is CASRVFPSSYNEQFF. In DNA, the CDR3 is TGTGCCAGCAGGGTGTTCCCGAGCTCCTACAATGAGCAGTTCTTC.

This clone has just one count. The chain carries TRBV6-6 and TRBJ2-3; D is unclear. The ends were cut back, 10 bases at V and 1 base at J, with 12 bases in the middle. The CDR3 is made up of 13 amino acids. Germline lookup yields CDR1 MNHNY and CDR2 SVGAGI (reference sequence). The CDR3 spells CATSDFRTDTQYF. The CDR3 coding sequence is TGTGCCACCTCTGACTTCCGCACAGATACGCAGTATTTT.

The chain combines TRBV11-2 with TRBJ2-7; 8 nucleotides line up with TRBD2. The V segment lost 3 bases and the J segment 0 bases; nucleotides outside the gene matches: 4. Per the germline V gene, CDR1 is SGHAT and CDR2 is FQNNGV. The CDR3 loop spans 15 amino acids. CDR3 amino acids: CASSLVAGSSYEQYF. In nucleotides, the CDR3 is TGTGCCAGCAGCTTGGTAGCGGGAAGCTCCTACGAGCAGTACTTC.